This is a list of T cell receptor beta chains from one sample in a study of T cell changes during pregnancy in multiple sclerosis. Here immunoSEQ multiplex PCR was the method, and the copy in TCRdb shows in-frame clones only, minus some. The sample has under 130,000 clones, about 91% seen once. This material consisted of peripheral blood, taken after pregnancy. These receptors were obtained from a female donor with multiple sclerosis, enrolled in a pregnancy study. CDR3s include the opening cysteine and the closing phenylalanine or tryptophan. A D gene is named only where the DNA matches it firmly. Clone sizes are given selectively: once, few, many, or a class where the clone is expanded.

cdr3_nt: TGTGCCAGCAGCTCTACAGGGGGGGAAGCTTTCTTT; cdr3_aa: CASSSTGGEAFF; j_call: TRBJ1-1; clone_size: .; d_call: TRBD1; v_call: TRBV7-3
cdr3_nt: TGTGCCAGCAGTGTCACAGGGGGCACTAACTATGGCTACACCTTC; cdr3_aa: CASSVTGGTNYGYTF; j_call: TRBJ1-2; clone_size: .; d_call: TRBD1; v_call: TRBV6-1
cdr3_nt: TGTGCCAGCAGAGGATTCCTAACAGTCGGGGAGCTGTTTTTT; cdr3_aa: CASRGFLTVGELFF; j_call: TRBJ2-2; clone_size: .; d_call: .; v_call: TRBV11-2
cdr3_nt: TGCGCCAGCAGCTTGGCTAGCGGGTTCGCCTACGAGCAGTACTTC; cdr3_aa: CASSLASGFAYEQYF; j_call: TRBJ2-7; clone_size: .; d_call: TRBD2; v_call: TRBV5-1
cdr3_nt: TGTGCCAGCAGCTTAGCCCAGGGGGATTATGGCTACACCTTC; cdr3_aa: CASSLAQGDYGYTF; j_call: TRBJ1-2; clone_size: .; d_call: TRBD1; v_call: TRBV7-9
cdr3_nt: TGTGCCAGCAGCCTTGGAGAAGGTAGCCTTTACAATGAGCAGTTCTTC; cdr3_aa: CASSLGEGSLYNEQFF; j_call: TRBJ2-1; clone_size: few; d_call: .; v_call: TRBV11-2
cdr3_nt: TGTGCCAGCGAGACTAGCGGGAGACCCAATGAGCAGTTCTTC; cdr3_aa: CASETSGRPNEQFF; j_call: TRBJ2-1; clone_size: once; d_call: TRBD2; v_call: TRBV28
cdr3_nt: TGTGCCAGCAGCTCTGGACAGGGTCCGGCCTACTATGGCTACACCTTC; cdr3_aa: CASSSGQGPAYYGYTF; j_call: TRBJ1-2; clone_size: .; d_call: TRBD1; v_call: TRBV7-9
cdr3_nt: TGCGCCAGCAGCCTCATGATGCCGGGACAGGGGGGCACCGGGGAGCTGTTTTTT; cdr3_aa: CASSLMMPGQGGTGELFF; j_call: TRBJ2-2; clone_size: .; d_call: TRBD1; v_call: TRBV4-3
cdr3_nt: TGTGCCAGTAGTATCCTGCAGGGCCCTGGTGGGAATGAGCAGTTCTTC; cdr3_aa: CASSILQGPGGNEQFF; j_call: TRBJ2-1; clone_size: .; d_call: .; v_call: TRBV19
cdr3_nt: TGTGCCAGCAAACCGGGACAGCCACCTTACGAGCAGTACTTC; cdr3_aa: CASKPGQPPYEQYF; j_call: TRBJ2-7; clone_size: once; d_call: TRBD1; v_call: TRBV2
cdr3_nt: TGTGCCAGCTCACCGGGCGGGAGGGCCGGGAGCTCCTACAATGAGCAGTTCTTC; cdr3_aa: CASSPGGRAGSSYNEQFF; j_call: TRBJ2-1; clone_size: .; d_call: TRBD2; v_call: TRBV18
cdr3_nt: TGTGCCAGCTCCCCTAATATGGAGGTGGAAAAACTGTTTTTT; cdr3_aa: CASSPNMEVEKLFF; j_call: TRBJ1-4; clone_size: .; d_call: .; v_call: TRBV4-2
cdr3_nt: TGTGCCAGCAGACCGGACAGGGGCTTCTACAATGAGCAGTTCTTC; cdr3_aa: CASRPDRGFYNEQFF; j_call: TRBJ2-1; clone_size: .; d_call: TRBD1; v_call: TRBV6-6
cdr3_nt: TGTGCCAGCAGTTACCGGGAGGAGTCCACCGGGGAGCTGTTTTTT; cdr3_aa: CASSYREESTGELFF; j_call: TRBJ2-2; clone_size: .; d_call: TRBD2; v_call: TRBV6-5
cdr3_nt: TGTGCCAGTAGTAGGGACAGGGGAAACTATGGCTACACCTTC; cdr3_aa: CASSRDRGNYGYTF; j_call: TRBJ1-2; clone_size: .; d_call: TRBD1; v_call: TRBV19
cdr3_nt: TGTGCCAGCACCCAATCGGGGGGGAAGGACGAGCAGTACTTC; cdr3_aa: CASTQSGGKDEQYF; j_call: TRBJ2-7; clone_size: .; d_call: TRBD2; v_call: TRBV5-4
cdr3_nt: TGTGCCAGCAGTGCGGACAGGTGGTACGAGCAGTACTTC; cdr3_aa: CASSADRWYEQYF; j_call: TRBJ2-7; clone_size: .; d_call: TRBD1; v_call: TRBV2
cdr3_nt: TGTGCCAGCAGCGTAGGGACAGGCGCTAGCAATCAGCCCCAGCATTTT; cdr3_aa: CASSVGTGASNQPQHF; j_call: TRBJ1-5; clone_size: .; d_call: TRBD1; v_call: TRBV9
cdr3_nt: TGCAGCGTTGAAGATGGTACTTACGAGCAGTACTTC; cdr3_aa: CSVEDGTYEQYF; j_call: TRBJ2-7; clone_size: .; d_call: .; v_call: TRBV29-1
cdr3_nt: TGTGCCAGCAGTTTTCAGTCCAGTTACGAGCAGTACTTC; cdr3_aa: CASSFQSSYEQYF; j_call: TRBJ2-7; clone_size: .; d_call: .; v_call: TRBV28
cdr3_nt: TGTGCCAGCAGCCCCAGCCCCACTAGCGGGAGATTCACCGGGGAGCTGTTTTTT; cdr3_aa: CASSPSPTSGRFTGELFF; j_call: TRBJ2-2; clone_size: .; d_call: TRBD2; v_call: TRBV9
cdr3_nt: TGTGCCATCAGCGAAACAGGGGGCAACACCGGGGAGCTGTTTTTT; cdr3_aa: CAISETGGNTGELFF; j_call: TRBJ2-2; clone_size: .; d_call: TRBD1; v_call: TRBV10-3
cdr3_nt: TGTGCCAGTCATGCAAGGCGGGGAGCAGATACGCAGTATTTT; cdr3_aa: CASHARRGADTQYF; j_call: TRBJ2-3; clone_size: .; d_call: .; v_call: TRBV19
cdr3_nt: TGTGCCAGCAGCTTAAGGACAGGGGAGACCCAGTACTTC; cdr3_aa: CASSLRTGETQYF; j_call: TRBJ2-5; clone_size: .; d_call: TRBD1; v_call: TRBV7-7
cdr3_nt: TGTGCCTGGAGTGTAAAAGGGGGGGGCTCCTACGAGCAGTACTTC; cdr3_aa: CAWSVKGGGSYEQYF; j_call: TRBJ2-7; clone_size: .; d_call: .; v_call: TRBV30
cdr3_nt: TGTGCCAGCTCCCCCAACCTAGGCCAGGGAAGAGATACGCAGTATTTT; cdr3_aa: CASSPNLGQGRDTQYF; j_call: TRBJ2-3; clone_size: .; d_call: .; v_call: TRBV18
cdr3_nt: TGTGCCAGCAGTTTATGGGCAGGGCAGACTTTAAGGGAGCTGTTTTTT; cdr3_aa: CASSLWAGQTLRELFF; j_call: TRBJ2-2; clone_size: .; d_call: .; v_call: TRBV27
cdr3_nt: TGTGCCAGCAGCATGGACACCCAACACGAGCAGTACTTC; cdr3_aa: CASSMDTQHEQYF; j_call: TRBJ2-7; clone_size: .; d_call: .; v_call: TRBV7-3
cdr3_nt: TGTGCCACCAGCAGAGGAAAGACAGCCGCCTCTGGAAACACCATATATTTT; cdr3_aa: CATSRGKTAASGNTIYF; j_call: TRBJ1-3; clone_size: .; d_call: .; v_call: TRBV15
cdr3_nt: TGCGCCAGCAGCTTGCTGACAGAGAACACTGAAGCTTTCTTT; cdr3_aa: CASSLLTENTEAFF; j_call: TRBJ1-1; clone_size: .; d_call: .; v_call: TRBV5-1
cdr3_nt: TGTGCCAGCAGCTTTTTCTGGACCTCTAGCGGGAGGGACAATGAGCAGTTCTTC; cdr3_aa: CASSFFWTSSGRDNEQFF; j_call: TRBJ2-1; clone_size: .; d_call: TRBD2; v_call: TRBV11-2
cdr3_nt: TGTGCCAGCAGTTTAAGCGGAGATACGCAGTATTTT; cdr3_aa: CASSLSGDTQYF; j_call: TRBJ2-3; clone_size: .; d_call: .; v_call: TRBV28
cdr3_nt: TGTGCCAGCAGTGAGGAGGCTTTCTTT; cdr3_aa: CASSEEAFF; j_call: TRBJ1-1; clone_size: .; d_call: .; v_call: TRBV6-1
cdr3_nt: TGCGCCAGCAGTCAACCTGGACAGGGGGAACCTAAACCGTTGGCCAAAAACATTCAGTACTTC; cdr3_aa: CASSQPGQGEPKPLAKNIQYF; j_call: TRBJ2-4; clone_size: .; d_call: TRBD1; v_call: TRBV23-1
cdr3_nt: TGTGCCATCAGTGCACCTCCGACAGGGGTCGGAAACACCATATATTTT; cdr3_aa: CAISAPPTGVGNTIYF; j_call: TRBJ1-3; clone_size: .; d_call: TRBD1; v_call: TRBV10-3
cdr3_nt: TGTGCCAGCAGCTTAAGAGGGGGCGCAGCCGGGGCCAACGTCCTGACTTTC; cdr3_aa: CASSLRGGAAGANVLTF; j_call: TRBJ2-6; clone_size: .; d_call: TRBD1; v_call: TRBV7-3
cdr3_nt: TGTGCCAGCAGTCCCTATAGTCGACGGGAGAGCACAGATACGCAGTATTTT; cdr3_aa: CASSPYSRRESTDTQYF; j_call: TRBJ2-3; clone_size: .; d_call: .; v_call: TRBV28
cdr3_nt: TGTGCCAGCAGTTTGCGGGTGCAGGGGGCGTATTTT; cdr3_aa: CASSLRVQGAYF; j_call: TRBJ2-3; clone_size: .; d_call: TRBD1; v_call: TRBV28
cdr3_nt: TGTGCCAGCGAGCGGGACAACTCTTACGAGCAGTACTTC; cdr3_aa: CASERDNSYEQYF; j_call: TRBJ2-7; clone_size: .; d_call: .; v_call: TRBV2
cdr3_nt: TGTGCCAGCAGCTTGGGACAGCTGAATGAAAAACTGTTTTTT; cdr3_aa: CASSLGQLNEKLFF; j_call: TRBJ1-4; clone_size: .; d_call: TRBD1; v_call: TRBV7-9
cdr3_nt: TGTGCCAGTAGTGCCGGGGGAACCTACAATGAGCAGTTCTTC; cdr3_aa: CASSAGGTYNEQFF; j_call: TRBJ2-1; clone_size: .; d_call: .; v_call: TRBV19
cdr3_nt: TGTGCCAGCAGCTATCAGACTAGCGGGGGCCTGAACGACGACTTC; cdr3_aa: CASSYQTSGGLNDDF; j_call: TRBJ2-5; clone_size: once; d_call: TRBD2; v_call: TRBV7-8
cdr3_nt: TGTGCCAGGCTCCAGGGAGGAGAGACCCAGTACTTC; cdr3_aa: CARLQGGETQYF; j_call: TRBJ2-5; clone_size: .; d_call: .; v_call: TRBV25-1
cdr3_nt: TGTGCCATCAGTGATTTATACAGGGTCCCAGGCTATGGCTACACCTTC; cdr3_aa: CAISDLYRVPGYGYTF; j_call: TRBJ1-2; clone_size: .; d_call: .; v_call: TRBV10-3
cdr3_nt: TGTGCCAGCCCGATACTCTTTAACAGGGAACCTGAAGCTTTCTTT; cdr3_aa: CASPILFNREPEAFF; j_call: TRBJ1-1; clone_size: .; d_call: .; v_call: TRBV2
cdr3_nt: TGCGCCAGCAGCCAACCCCTCCTAAAGAACACTGAAGCTTTCTTT; cdr3_aa: CASSQPLLKNTEAFF; j_call: TRBJ1-1; clone_size: once; d_call: .; v_call: TRBV4-1
cdr3_nt: TGTGCCAGCTCACCGTTTGACAGGGAATACACCATATATTTT; cdr3_aa: CASSPFDREYTIYF; j_call: TRBJ1-3; clone_size: .; d_call: TRBD1; v_call: TRBV18
cdr3_nt: TGTGCCAGCAGGGAGGGCGGCACTGAAGCTTTCTTT; cdr3_aa: CASREGGTEAFF; j_call: TRBJ1-1; clone_size: .; d_call: .; v_call: TRBV6-5
cdr3_nt: TGTGCCAGCAGCTTGACTAGCGGGAGAGATACGCAGTATTTT; cdr3_aa: CASSLTSGRDTQYF; j_call: TRBJ2-3; clone_size: .; d_call: TRBD2; v_call: TRBV7-3